The clone carrying this TCR beta chain was counted a few times. Through a sample-barcoded 5' primer and a J-beta primer mix, a second PCR was run for roughly 6 to 11 cycles. TCRdb analysed the 5' RACE reads with MiXCR anew, one entry per CDR3 protein. The sample consists of roughly 800,000 distinct CDR3 sequences, roughly 24% of them appearing once. This record belongs to a study of blood T cells in healthy people across ages. Study-wide context: The template switching approach captured approximately one barcoded beta molecule for every two T cells.

This CDR3 region has 12 residues. V lost 4 bases to trimming and J lost 5 bases, with 8 bases between them. Germline V gene data show CDR1 as SGHRS and CDR2 as YFSETQ. Donor samples were obtained from healthy Caucasian individuals from Russia, aged 6 to 90. The data were also submitted as part of a second study, on T cells of mothers and their children. From that paper: Regardless of relatedness, pairs show thymic selection shaping TCR recombination output in a similar manner. Persistent microchimeric T cell clones were sought, and none were detected.

The sequenced material came from blood. The rearrangement uses TRBV5-1 and TRBJ2-3; D not resolved. This receptor was identified in a boy aged 5 to 17 in good health. For the CDR3, the DNA is TGCGCCAGCAGCGTCCAGCAAGATACGCAGTATTTT. The encoded protein is CASSVQQDTQYF. The entire variable domain, with the rest obtained from reference TRBV5-1 and TRBJ2-3, is as follows: KAGVTQTPRYLIKTRGQQVTLSCSPISGHRSVSWYQQTPGQGLQFLFEYFSETQRNKGNFPGRFSGRQFSNSRSEMNVSTLELGDSALYLCASSVQQDTQYFGPGTRLTVL.